Listed below are T cell receptor beta chains from one sample, sequenced in a study of T cells after posttransplantation cyclophosphamide. The assay was immunoSEQ multiplex PCR, and TCRdb's table has in-frame clones only and misses some. Of 12,000 or so clones in the sample, about 89% were seen once. Here the sequenced sample was PBMCs, taken after allogeneic stem cell transplant with posttransplant cyclophosphamide. The receptors derive from a female patient aged 30-39 years who received an allogeneic stem cell transplant from an unrelated donor, was CMV-positive, and had no GVHD. Some T cells may arise from the graft donor. Each CDR3 is given with its conserved first and last residue. Each record gives: clone size, J gene, V gene, CDR3 protein. The size of a clone is reported for some rows only, either as once, few or many, or as a class for expanded clones.

. | TRBJ1-2 | TRBV9 | CASSVADRVAGYTF
. | TRBJ2-5 | TRBV18 | CASSPRDRVFYQETQYF
. | TRBJ2-1 | TRBV4-1 | CASSPLAGGNNEQFF
. | TRBJ1-1 | TRBV18 | CASSPLSGGGTEAFF
. | TRBJ2-1 | TRBV29-1 | CSAQGFIHNEQFF
. | TRBJ2-7 | TRBV14 | CASSRQPGLANYEQYF
. | TRBJ2-7 | TRBV19 | CASTRDSGRVYEQYF
. | TRBJ2-7 | TRBV11-3 | CASSIIRDKQYF
. | TRBJ2-7 | TRBV4-1 | CASSQEASGGSYEQYF
. | . | TRBV5-1 | CASSLPRGGPYEQYF
. | TRBJ1-5 | TRBV18 | CASSEGANGNQPQHF
. | TRBJ1-5 | TRBV6-1 | CASTGGKHSNQPQHF
. | TRBJ2-7 | TRBV6-5 | CATPREGPSYEQYF
. | TRBJ1-1 | TRBV5-1 | CASFPGQGALGEAFF
few | TRBJ2-3 | TRBV9 | CASSVDAGGQTDTQYF
. | TRBJ1-6 | TRBV10-1 | CATWTARNNSPLHF
. | TRBJ2-5 | TRBV6-1 | CASSEKVGGPPWETQYF
few | TRBJ1-5 | TRBV6-1 | CASSWTGGLDQPQHF
. | TRBJ2-7 | TRBV5-1 | CASSSGNGLAVYEQYF
. | TRBJ2-1 | TRBV5-4 | CASRPGLAGGKLNEQFF
. | TRBJ1-4 | TRBV18 | CASSPLGQSVNEKLFF
. | TRBJ2-7 | TRBV27 | CASSLSRANYEQYF
. | TRBJ1-1 | TRBV6-1 | CASSAGRAGLLLF
. | TRBJ2-7 | TRBV27 | CASKLAGYEQYF
. | TRBJ1-5 | TRBV7-9 | CASSSGGWSNQPQHF
. | TRBJ1-5 | TRBV28 | CSATGTFYSNQPQHF
. | TRBJ2-7 | TRBV14 | CASSQVTGGSGEQYF
. | TRBJ2-2 | TRBV9 | CASSVTSGGPNTGELFF